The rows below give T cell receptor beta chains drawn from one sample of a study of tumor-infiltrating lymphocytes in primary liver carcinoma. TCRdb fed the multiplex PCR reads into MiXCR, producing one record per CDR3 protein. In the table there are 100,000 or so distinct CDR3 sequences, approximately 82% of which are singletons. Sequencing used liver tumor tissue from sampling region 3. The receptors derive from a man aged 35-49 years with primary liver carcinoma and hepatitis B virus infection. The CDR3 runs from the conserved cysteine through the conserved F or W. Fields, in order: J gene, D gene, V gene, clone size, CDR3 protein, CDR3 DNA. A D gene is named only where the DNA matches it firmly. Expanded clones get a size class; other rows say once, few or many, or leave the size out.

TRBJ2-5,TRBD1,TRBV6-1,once,CASSGEEGTGQETQYF,TGTGCCAGCAGTGGAGAGGAAGGGACAGGCCAAGAGACACAGTACTTC
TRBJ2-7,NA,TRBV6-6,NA,CASSYSGILSSYEQYF,TGTGCCAGCAGTTACTCGGGAATCCTTTCCTCCTACGAGCAGTACTTC
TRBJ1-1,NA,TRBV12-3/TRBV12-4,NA,CASGSTGSNTETFF,TGTGCTAGCGGGAGTACAGGTTCGAACACTGAAACTTTCTTT
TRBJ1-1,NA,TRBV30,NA,CAWSAGRRAEAFF,TGTGCCTGGAGTGCGGGTAGGAGGGCTGAAGCTTTCTTT
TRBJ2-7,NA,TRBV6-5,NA,CASSRAQTHPYEQCF,TGTGCCAGCAGTCGGGCCCAAACCCATCCGTACGAGCAGTGCTTC
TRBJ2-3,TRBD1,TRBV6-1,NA,CASSHRGPEDMPYF,TGTGCCAGCAGCCACAGGGGGCCGGAAGATATGCCGTATTTT
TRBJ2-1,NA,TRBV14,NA,CASIQNLDPSEQFF,TGTGCCAGCATCCAAAATCTCGACCCCAGTGAGCAGTTCTTC
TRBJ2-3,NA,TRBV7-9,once,CASSHSTDTQFF,TGTGCCAGCAGCCACTCGACAGATACGCAGTTTTTT
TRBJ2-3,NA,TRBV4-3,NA,CASSQDGGPTGDRSKGTQYF,TGCGCCAGCAGCCAAGACGGTGGACCCACAGGAGATCGAAGCAAAGGTACGCAGTATTTT
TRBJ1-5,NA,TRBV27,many,CASRPIEGYQPQHF,TGTGCCAGCAGACCCATCGAGGGTTATCAGCCCCAGCATTTT
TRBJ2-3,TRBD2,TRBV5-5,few,CASSPTWTSGSGDRQYF,TGTGCCAGCAGCCCGACCTGGACTAGCGGGAGTGGAGATAGGCAGTATTTT
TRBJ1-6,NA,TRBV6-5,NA,CASSLSGGQNNSPLHF,TGCGCCAGCAGTCTTTCCGGTGGACAGAATAATTCACCCCTCCACTTT
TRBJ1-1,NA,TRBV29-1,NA,CRVIEKTEALF,TGCAGGGTTATCGAGAAGACTGAAGCTCTCTTT
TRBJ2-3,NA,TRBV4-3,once,CASSQGGALDTQYF,TGCGCCAGCAGCCAGGGGGGTGCACTGGACACGCAGTATTTT
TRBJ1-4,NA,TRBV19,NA,CASSPAESSTNEKLFF,TGTGCCAGTAGTCCCGCTGAGAGTTCAACTAATGAAAAACTGTTTTTT